The 28 T cell receptor beta chains below all came from one sample that was sequenced in a study of metastatic and nonmetastatic thyroid tumors. Thyroid surgery was performed in patients who had received no treatment beforehand. With MiXCR, TCRdb called clones anew from the PCR reads. The profile shows 33,000 or so clones, approximately 20% of them singletons. The specimen sequenced was blood. The origin of the receptors is a female donor with papillary thyroid cancer or a benign thyroid nodule (not recorded which). Some clones in this sample may be carry-over from other donors' samples.

This clone has a handful of counts. The chain uses TRBV6-9 and TRBJ2-1; D is perhaps TRBD2 (6 bases). This CDR3 contains 14 residues. Trimming took off 4 bases at V and 7 bases at J, with 14 bases between the two ends. Per germline, CDR1 MNHGY and CDR2 SVAAGI. CDR3 residues: CASSFGDLGNEQFF. For the CDR3, the DNA is TGTGCCAGCAGTTTTGGGGACTTGGGGAATGAGCAGTTCTTC.

The J gene is TRBJ1-4, the V gene TRBV30; unclear D gene. The CDR3 spans 11 residues. Trimming removed 4 bases from V and 4 bases from J, with 4 bases in between. In germline, CDR1 is GTSNPN, CDR2 SVGIG (reference sequence). CDR3 sequence reads: CAWTDNEKLFF. CDR3 DNA: TGTGCCTGGACGGATAATGAAAAACTGTTTTTT.

This clone showed up many times. The chain links TRBV7-9 to TRBJ2-3; either TRBD1 or TRBD2 may fit D (6 bases each). The CDR3 is 15 amino acids. V lost 3 bases and J lost 0, with 10 bases in between. CDR1 is SEHNR and CDR2 is FQNEAQ in the germline V gene (reference sequence). CDR3 residues: CASSFQGTSTDTQYF. CDR3 coding DNA: TGTGCCAGCAGCTTCCAGGGGACTAGCACAGATACGCAGTATTTT.

This clone was seen ten or more times. The chain is built from TRBV7-3 and TRBJ2-2; perhaps TRBD1 as D (6 bases). This CDR3 is built from 17 residues. Germline-derived CDR1 and CDR2 are SGHTA and FQGTGA. Trimming removed 2 bases from V and 2 bases from J, with 15 bases in between. CDR3 sequence (DNA): TGTGCCAGCAGCTTAGTTGGGACACCTCAAAACACCGGGGAGCTGTTTTTT. Protein sequence: CASSLVGTPQNTGELFF.

The sample holds many counts of this clone. The V gene is TRBV5-6, the J gene TRBJ1-3, with D perhaps matching TRBD1 (5 bases). Trimming stripped 5 bases from V and 3 bases from J, with 9 bases between. The CDR3 loop spans 13 amino acids. CDR1 SGHDT and CDR2 YYEEEE come from the germline V gene. The chain's CDR3 is CASSRDGGNTIYF. The CDR3 DNA reads TGTGCCAGCAGTCGGGACGGTGGAAACACCATATATTTT.

As concerns this clone: A much larger clone sits a single nucleotide away, making a read error possible. Additional DNA sequences in this sample encode the identical CDR3. The genes are TRBV9 and TRBJ2-2, with 7 bases fitting TRBD1. This CDR3 has 17 amino acids. CDR1 is SGDLS and CDR2 is YYNGEE in the germline V gene. Here the CDR3 DNA reads TGCGCCAGCAGCGTAGTGGGGCAGGGGGCGAACACCGGGGAGCTGTTTTTT. Its translation is CASSVVGQGANTGELFF.

This clone was found a few times. The rearrangement links TRBV6-1 to TRBJ2-7; 11 bases map to TRBD2. V shed 5 bases, J shed 6 bases, and the junction held 12 bases outside the gene matches. CDR3 length equals 16 residues. CDR1 MNHNS and CDR2 SASEGT come from the germline V gene. CDR3 nucleotides: TGTGCCAGCAGTTCCCGGACTAGCGGGCCTGGGGGCGAGCAGTACTTC. Its protein product is CASSSRTSGPGGEQYF.

The J gene is TRBJ2-1, the V gene TRBV5-1; TRBD2 is a possible D gene (7 bases). The CDR3 is 15 amino acids. Germline V gene sequence: CDR1 SGHRS, CDR2 YFSETQ. Trimming cost V 0 bases and J 8 bases, with 15 bases left between them. This chain's CDR3 is CASSLEGGVWDEQFF. The CDR3 DNA reads as TGCGCCAGCAGCTTGGAAGGGGGGGTGTGGGATGAGCAGTTCTTC.

This chain links TRBV27 with TRBJ2-1; D may be TRBD1 (6 bases). The CDR3 is made up of 13 amino acids. The V gene's germline CDR1 is MNHEY and CDR2 SMNVEV (reference sequence). V was trimmed by 4 bases and J by 7 bases, leaving 11 bases between them. CDR3 nucleotide sequence: TGTGCCAGCAGTTCAGGGCAGGGGAATGAGCAGTTCTTC. Translating gives CASSSGQGNEQFF.

This clone was counted ten times or more. This sequence joins TRBV7-2 and TRBJ2-7, with 16 bases fitting TRBD2. Germline CDR1 is SGHTA and CDR2 is FQGNSA. The CDR3 runs 16 residues. The ends lost 5 bases at V and 2 bases at J; junction bases unmatched: 3. CDR3 sequence reads: CASSLGLAGGTYEQYF. The DNA for the CDR3 is TGTGCCAGCAGCCTGGGACTAGCGGGGGGGACCTACGAGCAGTACTTC.

This clone occurred many times. The chain has TRBV20-1 and TRBJ2-7; a weak D match, TRBD1 (6 bases). The germline gives CDR1 DFQATT, CDR2 SNEGSKA (reference sequence). V dropped 1 base and J dropped 6 bases, with 19 bases sitting between them. The CDR3 totals 15 residues. The CDR3 reads CSARALAGDKGEQYF. CDR3 nucleotides: TGCAGTGCTAGAGCCTTAGCAGGGGATAAGGGCGAGCAGTACTTC.

This clone was picked up many times. This chain connects TRBV19 to TRBJ2-2; 10 positions match TRBD2. Germline V lookup: CDR1 LNHDA, CDR2 SQIVND (reference sequence). V was clipped by 5 bases and J by 6 bases; unmatched bases: 3. This CDR3 is 14 amino acids long. CDR3 sequence reads: CASSQAGGAGELFF. The CDR3 bases are TGTGCCAGTAGTCAAGCGGGGGGGGCCGGGGAGCTGTTTTTT.

This clone was observed many times. V and J are TRBV19 and TRBJ1-2; TRBD1 might be the D (6 bases). The CDR3 extends over 15 amino acids. V lost 5 bases and J lost 8, with 21 bases in between. Germline CDR1 reads LNHDA; CDR2 reads SQIVND (reference sequence). The CDR3 DNA follows: TGTGCCAGTAGTCTCCCCGGGACACCCCAGAGCGGCTACACCTTC. Encoded protein: CASSLPGTPQSGYTF.

This clone was picked up many times. The rearrangement joins TRBV6-6 to TRBJ1-2, with D unclear. The V end was cut by 2 bases, the J end by 4 bases, with 8 bases between. In germline, CDR1 is MNHNY, CDR2 SVGAGI (reference sequence). The CDR3 consists of 13 residues. This CDR3 is CASSYGLGYGYTF. The CDR3 DNA sequence: TGTGCCAGCAGTTACGGGTTGGGCTATGGCTACACCTTC.

The gene calls are TRBV18 and TRBJ2-2, with 10 bases aligning to TRBD2. Unmatched junction bases numbered 6, after V lost 4 bases and J lost 7 bases. The CDR3 is 15 amino acids. Germline V gene lookup returns CDR1 KGHSH and CDR2 LQKENI. CDR3 residues: CASSLSSGSLGELFF. The CDR3, as DNA: TGTGCCAGCTCACTGTCTAGCGGGAGTCTCGGGGAGCTGTTTTTT.

The chain couples TRBV2 to TRBJ2-6, with D perhaps TRBD2 (5 bases). The germline gives CDR1 SNHLY, CDR2 FYNNEI. V shed 4 bases and J shed 0 bases, with 10 bases lying between them. This CDR3 contains 16 residues. The CDR3: CASSVDGGSGANVLTF. CDR3 DNA sequence: TGTGCCAGCAGTGTCGACGGAGGCTCTGGGGCCAACGTCCTGACTTTC.

A few counts support this clone. The rearrangement joins TRBV4-1 to TRBJ1-1; 9 bases agree with TRBD1. CDR3 length equals 17 residues. V shed 3 bases, J shed 2 bases, and the junction held 10 bases outside the gene matches. Germline loops: CDR1 MGHRA, CDR2 YSYEKL. The CDR3 DNA is TGCGCCAGCAGCCAGACCTCTCGACAGGGGGGAAACACTGAAGCTTTCTTT. It translates to CASSQTSRQGGNTEAFF.

This clone is medium-sized. This rearrangement joins TRBV6-5 to TRBJ1-6; a weak D match, TRBD1 (6 bases). The CDR3 has 14 residues. Between the trimmed V and J ends, which lost 2 bases and 6 bases, there was a span of 8 bases. Germline V gene sequence: CDR1 MNHEY, CDR2 SVGAGI. The CDR3 DNA reads TGTGCCAGCAGTTACGGGGGCAGTAATTCACCCCTCCACTTT. Protein product: CASSYGGSNSPLHF.

This clone is judged medium-sized. This chain uses TRBV6-1 with TRBJ2-3, with 10 bases identical to TRBD2. Per germline, CDR1 MNHNS and CDR2 SASEGT. The CDR3 spans 15 residues. V lost 6 bases to trimming and J lost 5 bases; unmatched junction nucleotides: 8. The CDR3 loop is CASRDPSGGEDTQYF. The CDR3 DNA follows: TGTGCCAGCAGGGACCCTAGCGGGGGTGAAGATACGCAGTATTTT.

About this clone itself: One end of the junction varies from germline; a read error may be responsible. The rearrangement uses TRBV5-1 and TRBJ2-1; either TRBD1 or TRBD2 may supply D (5 bases each). The CDR3 length is 13 residues. Germline CDR1 and CDR2: SGHRS and YFSETQ. Here the CDR3 DNA reads TGCGCCAGCCGGTCCTCAGAGGGGAGTGAGCAGCTCTTC. Translated, it gives CASRSSEGSEQLF.

In this sample, this clone turned up a few times. CDR3 in amino acids: CASSSLTGGSNEQFF. CDR3 bases: TGCGCCAGCAGTTCCTTGACAGGGGGGAGTAATGAGCAGTTCTTC. This chain links TRBV5-1 with TRBJ2-1, with TRBD1 matching over 9 bases. The J segment lost 7 bases and the V segment lost 5 bases, leaving 10 bases of the junction unmatched. Germline V gene sequence: CDR1 SGHRS, CDR2 YFSETQ. This CDR3 is 15 amino acids long.

In its sample, this clone is medium-sized. The rearrangement links TRBV6-2 or TRBV6-3 to TRBJ1-2, with 7 bases aligning to TRBD1. This CDR3 contains 13 residues. V lost 5 bases, J lost 7 bases, and 7 bases stayed unmatched. CDR1 and CDR2 (germline): MNHEY, SVGEGT. The CDR3 loop is CASSVDRKSGYTF. The CDR3 region has the DNA TGTGCCAGCAGTGTGGACAGGAAGTCTGGCTACACCTTC.

This clone was counted at least ten times. The V and J genes are TRBV4-3 and TRBJ2-1, with no clear D. This CDR3 is built from 14 residues. Trimming shortened V by 3 bases and J by 7 bases, and 13 bases separated the two germline ends. Germline V gives CDR1 LGHNA, CDR2 YSLEER. In DNA, the CDR3 is TGCGCCAGCAGCCAGGCAGGCGCTGAAAATGAGCAGTTCTTC. Its protein is CASSQAGAENEQFF.

This clone was detected ten times or more. This sequence joins TRBV15 and TRBJ2-1; D is uncertain. Germline lookup yields CDR1 LNHNV and CDR2 YYDKDF (reference sequence). The CDR3 spans 12 residues. Trimming cost V 0 bases and J 8 bases, with 5 bases left between them. CDR3 protein: CATSRDSDEQFF. The CDR3 DNA follows: TGTGCCACCAGCAGAGATTCTGATGAGCAGTTCTTC.

Many counts were recorded for this clone. This rearrangement joins TRBV6-5 to TRBJ2-1; perhaps TRBD2 as D (5 bases). This CDR3 comprises 13 residues. CDR1 is MNHEY and CDR2 is SVGAGI in the germline V gene. Trimming removed 2 bases from V and 3 bases from J, with 5 bases in between. CDR3 DNA: TGTGCCAGCAGTTACCGGGACTACAATGAGCAGTTCTTC. Encoded protein: CASSYRDYNEQFF.

A few counts support this clone. A read error may explain this, as a much larger clone is one base away. The chain has TRBV14 and TRBJ2-1; D possibly corresponds to TRBD2 (6 bases). Germline V lookup: CDR1 SGHDN, CDR2 FVKESK. The CDR3 is 17 amino acids. This CDR3 is CASSAKGLLGSYNERFF. CDR3 in DNA: TGTGCCAGCAGCGCCAAGGGACTTCTCGGCTCCTACAATGAGCGGTTCTTC.

The table lists this clone with many counts. V is TRBV6-2 or TRBV6-3 and J is TRBJ1-5; no clear D gene. Trimming shortened V by 2 bases and J by 0 bases, and 5 bases separated the two germline ends. The CDR3 spans 14 residues. Germline lookup yields CDR1 MNHEY and CDR2 SVGEGT. DNA for the CDR3: TGTGCCAGCAGTTACCGGGATAGCAATCAGCCCCAGCATTTT. As protein: CASSYRDSNQPQHF.

This clone was observed at least ten times. This chain connects TRBV7-2 to TRBJ1-2, with a weak D call TRBD1 (5 bases). V lost 1 base and J 4 bases, leaving 13 bases between the germline ends. Germline CDR1 reads SGHTA; CDR2 reads FQGNSA. The length of the CDR3 is 15 residues. CDR3 DNA sequence: TGTGCCAGCAGCTTAGGGGGACCGAGGACCTATGGCTACACCTTC. Translating gives CASSLGGPRTYGYTF.